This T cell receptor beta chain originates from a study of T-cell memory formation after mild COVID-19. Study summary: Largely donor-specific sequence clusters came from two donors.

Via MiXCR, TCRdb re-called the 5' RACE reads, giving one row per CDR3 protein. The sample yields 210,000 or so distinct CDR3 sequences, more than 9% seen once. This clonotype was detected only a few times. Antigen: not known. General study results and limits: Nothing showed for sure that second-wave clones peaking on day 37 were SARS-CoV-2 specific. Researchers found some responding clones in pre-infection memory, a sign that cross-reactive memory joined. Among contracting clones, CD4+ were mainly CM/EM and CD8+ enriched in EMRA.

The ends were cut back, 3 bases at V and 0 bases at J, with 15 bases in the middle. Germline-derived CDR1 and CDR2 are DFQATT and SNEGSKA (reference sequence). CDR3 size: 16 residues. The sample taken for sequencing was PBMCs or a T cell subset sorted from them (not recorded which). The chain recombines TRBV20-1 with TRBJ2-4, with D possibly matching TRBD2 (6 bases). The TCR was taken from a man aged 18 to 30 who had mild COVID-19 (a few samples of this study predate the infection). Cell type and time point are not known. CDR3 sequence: CSASDWGDIAKNIQYF. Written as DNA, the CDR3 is TGCAGTGCTAGCGATTGGGGGGATATAGCCAAAAACATTCAGTACTTC.